This T cell receptor beta chain was sequenced during a study of shared clonotypes between healthy human individuals. The table lists this clone with a count of one. The table came from immunoSEQ multiplex PCR; TCRdb's copy has only in-frame clones and leaves some out. Of roughly 1.5 million clones in the sample, around 98% are singletons; the top ten hold 0.4% to 0.45%. This TCR was sampled from a young man in good health. Input material: naive CD4+ T cells sorted from blood. Subset of the sample: CD45RA+ positively selected.

In nucleotides, the CDR3 is TGTGCCAGCAGCTTGGTAGGACAAGCCTCATCCATTCTACTTCGGCAGTACTTC. This sequence encodes CASSLVGQASSILLRQYF. The chain uses TRBV5-6 and TRBJ2-7; possible D gene TRBD1, 5 bases. This CDR3 region has 18 residues. Trimming took 0 bases from V and 9 from J, leaving 28 bases between them. CDR1 and CDR2 from the germline V gene are SGHDT and YYEEEE.